The sequence of this TCR beta chain was determined in a study of blood T cell repertoires in COVID-19. Clones were read by immunoSEQ multiplex PCR, and TCRdb kept only the in-frame ones, dropping some. The data show 300,000 to 350,000 clones, 65% to 85% seen once. The V end lost 1 base, the J end lost 1 base, and 10 bases lay between the germline ends. The CDR3 sequence is 15 residues long. Per the germline V gene, CDR1 is LNHNV and CDR2 is YYDKDF (reference sequence). This sequence joins TRBV15 and TRBJ2-5; D remains unclear. This clonotype was obtained from a man younger than 40 with active or convalescent COVID-19. The material sequenced was peripheral blood. As DNA, the CDR3 is TGTGCCACCAGCAGAGCCGATTACGGCCAAGAGACCCAGTACTTC. Amino acid sequence: CATSRADYGQETQYF.